Listed below are T cell receptor beta chains from one sample, sequenced in a study of post-analysis software for immune sequencing data. MiXCR was run by TCRdb on the PCR reads, yielding one entry per CDR3 protein. The sample lists 750,000 to 950,000 distinct CDR3 sequences; about 57% were seen once. The sequenced sample was blood. All receptors come from a girl aged 5-17 years with multiple sclerosis. The CDR3 runs from the conserved cysteine through the conserved F or W.

V gene	J gene	CDR3 length	CDR3 protein
TRBV2	TRBJ1-1	11	CASAGFTEAFF
TRBV6-6	TRBJ2-7	14	CACSSRLGIYEQYF
TRBV6-5	TRBJ2-1	14	CASSYHDPYNEQFF
TRBV20-1	TRBJ2-3	13	CSAGLANTDTQYF
TRBV5-6	TRBJ1-1	16	CASSSNWTVMDTEAFF
TRBV9	TRBJ1-2	14	CASSGQSTGYGYTF
TRBV10-3	TRBJ2-7	13	CAISAQGAYEQYF
TRBV20-1	TRBJ1-2	13	CSARETDYYGYTF
TRBV7-9	-	15	CASSSRRGQWDEQYF
TRBV15	TRBJ1-2	13	CATSRDRVDGYTF
TRBV29-1	TRBJ2-5	14	CSATGTGGRETQYF
TRBV12-3/TRBV12-4	TRBJ2-7	16	CASSPGTSGIPYEQYF
TRBV15	TRBJ2-7	13	CATSRGQPYEQYF
TRBV10-1	TRBJ2-7	16	CASSDGLANSPYEQYF
TRBV5-1	TRBJ1-5	13	CASSRVGGQPQHF
TRBV29-1	TRBJ1-2	12	CSVEGQIYGYTF
TRBV15	TRBJ2-3	15	CATSREFESTDTQYF
TRBV10-3	TRBJ2-5	13	CATGRGSRETQYF
TRBV12-3/TRBV12-4	TRBJ1-1	13	CASSLRDSLWAFF
TRBV20-1	TRBJ2-1	15	CSARLAGGDNNEQFF
TRBV20-1	TRBJ2-3	13	CSARKARRDTQYF
TRBV10-3	TRBJ2-3	14	CAINQDRVTDTQYF
TRBV18	-	15	CASSPGDALVYEQYF
TRBV28	TRBJ2-7	15	CASSPPGTGAYEQYF
TRBV4-2	TRBJ2-7	14	CASSQVGRMDEQYF
TRBV29-1	TRBJ2-1	12	CSVERVYNEQFF
TRBV5-1	TRBJ2-3	14	CASSLRDNTDTQYF
TRBV3-1	TRBJ2-7	15	CASSLTSGRNREQYF
TRBV9	TRBJ2-1	16	CASSVGTGTYLNEQFF
TRBV20-1	TRBJ2-7	15	CSAFHPGPRADEQYF
TRBV7-2	TRBJ1-2	14	CASRYPGQPYGYTF
TRBV20-1	TRBJ2-5	14	CSARDWAHQETQYF
TRBV5-1	TRBJ1-1	14	CASSGGGWNTEAFF
TRBV10-3	TRBJ2-1	15	CAISDGQFSYNEQFF
TRBV27	TRBJ2-3	16	CASSSVVGQGGDTQYF
TRBV12-3/TRBV12-4	-	12	CASSLRRDEQYF
TRBV7-9	TRBJ2-3	15	CASSLGGLATDTQYF
TRBV29-1	TRBJ2-1	13	CSAGATDYNEQFF
TRBV12-3/TRBV12-4	TRBJ1-1	13	CASSLNQATEAFF
TRBV20-1	TRBJ1-1	11	CSARAGVGAFF
TRBV13	-	12	CASSLEGTEQYF
TRBV6-2/TRBV6-3	TRBJ2-7	17	CASSYVVAEPLSYEQYF
TRBV5-1	TRBJ2-7	15	CASSLGGGTGNEQYF
TRBV7-9	TRBJ2-5	16	CASSLETDSLGETQYF
TRBV7-3	TRBJ2-7	17	CASSSFPSAGTPSGQYF
TRBV20-1	TRBJ2-1	14	CSATGTVNYNEQFF
TRBV29-1	TRBJ1-1	10	CSTSSVRAFF